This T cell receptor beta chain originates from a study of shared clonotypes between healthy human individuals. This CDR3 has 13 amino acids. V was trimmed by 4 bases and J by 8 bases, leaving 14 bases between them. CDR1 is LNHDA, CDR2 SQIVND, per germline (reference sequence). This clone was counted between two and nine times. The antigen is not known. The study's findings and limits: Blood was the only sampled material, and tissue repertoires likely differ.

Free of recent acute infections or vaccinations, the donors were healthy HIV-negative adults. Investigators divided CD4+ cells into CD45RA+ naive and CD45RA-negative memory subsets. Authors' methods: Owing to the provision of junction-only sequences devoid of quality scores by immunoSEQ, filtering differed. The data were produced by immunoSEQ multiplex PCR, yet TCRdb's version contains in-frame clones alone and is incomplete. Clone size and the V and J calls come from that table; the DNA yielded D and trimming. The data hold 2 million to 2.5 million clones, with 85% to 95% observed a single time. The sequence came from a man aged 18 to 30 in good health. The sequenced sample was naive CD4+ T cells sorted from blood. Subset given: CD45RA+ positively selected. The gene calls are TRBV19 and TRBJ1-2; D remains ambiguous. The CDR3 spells CASSTTPPGGYTF. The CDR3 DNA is TGTGCCAGTAGTACTACCCCGCCAGGCGGCTACACCTTC.